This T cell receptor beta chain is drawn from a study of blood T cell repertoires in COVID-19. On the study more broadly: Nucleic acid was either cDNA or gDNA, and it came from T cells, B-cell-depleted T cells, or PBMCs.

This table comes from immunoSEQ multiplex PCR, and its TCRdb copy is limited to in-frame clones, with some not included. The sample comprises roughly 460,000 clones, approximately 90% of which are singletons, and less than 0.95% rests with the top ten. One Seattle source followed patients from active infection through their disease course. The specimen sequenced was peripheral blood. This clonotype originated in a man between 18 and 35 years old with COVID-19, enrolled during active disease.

CDR3 amino acids: CASSMRNKLAGVDTQYF. In DNA, the CDR3 is TGTGCCAGTAGTATGCGAAACAAACTAGCGGGAGTGGATACGCAGTATTTT. This rearrangement joins TRBV19 to TRBJ2-3, with 11 bases aligning to TRBD2. The CDR3 has 17 amino acids. Germline CDR1 LNHDA, CDR2 SQIVND (reference sequence). The J segment lost 6 bases and the V segment lost 3 bases, leaving 11 bases of the junction unmatched.